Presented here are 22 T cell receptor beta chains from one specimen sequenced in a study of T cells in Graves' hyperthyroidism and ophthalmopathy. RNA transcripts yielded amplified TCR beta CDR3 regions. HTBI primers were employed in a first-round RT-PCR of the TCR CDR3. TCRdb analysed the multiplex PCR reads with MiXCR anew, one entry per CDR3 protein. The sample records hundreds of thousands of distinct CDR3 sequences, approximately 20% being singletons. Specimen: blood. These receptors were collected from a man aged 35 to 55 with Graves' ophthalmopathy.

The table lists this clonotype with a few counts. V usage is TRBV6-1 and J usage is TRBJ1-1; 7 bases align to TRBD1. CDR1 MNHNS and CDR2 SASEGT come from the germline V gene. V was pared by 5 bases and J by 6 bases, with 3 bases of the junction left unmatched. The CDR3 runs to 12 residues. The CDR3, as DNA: TGTGCCAGCAGTAGACAGGGCGCTGAAGCTTTCTTT. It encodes CASSRQGAEAFF.

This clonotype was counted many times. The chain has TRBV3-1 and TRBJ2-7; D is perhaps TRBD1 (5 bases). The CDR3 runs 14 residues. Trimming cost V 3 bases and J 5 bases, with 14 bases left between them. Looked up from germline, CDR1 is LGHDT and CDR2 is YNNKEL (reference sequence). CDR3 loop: CASSQDMGLNEQYF. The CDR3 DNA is TGTGCCAGCAGCCAGGACATGGGGTTGAACGAGCAGTACTTC.

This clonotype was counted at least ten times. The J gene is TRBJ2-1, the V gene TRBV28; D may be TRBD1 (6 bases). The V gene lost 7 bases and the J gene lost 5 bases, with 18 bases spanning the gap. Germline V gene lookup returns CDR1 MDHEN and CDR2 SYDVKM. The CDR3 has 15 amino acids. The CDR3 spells CASIQTGRLDNEQFF. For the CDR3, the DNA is TGTGCCAGCATCCAGACAGGCCGACTTGACAATGAGCAGTTCTTC.

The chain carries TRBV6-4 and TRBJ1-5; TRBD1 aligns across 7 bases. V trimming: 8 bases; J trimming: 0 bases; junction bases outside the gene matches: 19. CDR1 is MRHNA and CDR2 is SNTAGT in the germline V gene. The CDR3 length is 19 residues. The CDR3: CASAIRGPIPGLSNQPQHF. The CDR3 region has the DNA TGTGCCAGCGCTATTAGGGGGCCCATTCCAGGCCTTAGCAATCAGCCCCAGCATTTT.

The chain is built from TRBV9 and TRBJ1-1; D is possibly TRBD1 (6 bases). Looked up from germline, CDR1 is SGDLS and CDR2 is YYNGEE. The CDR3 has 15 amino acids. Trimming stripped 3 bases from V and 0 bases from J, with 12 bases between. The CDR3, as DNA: TGTGCCAGCAGCGCTCGACAGGACATGAACACTGAAGCTTTCTTT. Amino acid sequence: CASSARQDMNTEAFF.

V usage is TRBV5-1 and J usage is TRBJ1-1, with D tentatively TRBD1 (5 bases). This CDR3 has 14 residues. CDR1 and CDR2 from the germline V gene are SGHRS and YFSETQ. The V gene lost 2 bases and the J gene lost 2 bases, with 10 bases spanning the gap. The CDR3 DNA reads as TGCGCCAGCAGCTTTTGGGGGGAAAACACTGAAGCTTTCTTT. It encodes CASSFWGENTEAFF. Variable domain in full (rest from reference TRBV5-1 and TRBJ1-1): KAGVTQTPRYLIKTRGQQVTLSCSPISGHRSVSWYQQTPGQGLQFLFEYFSETQRNKGNFPGRFSGRQFSNSRSEMNVSTLELGDSALYLCASSFWGENTEAFFGQGTRLTVV.

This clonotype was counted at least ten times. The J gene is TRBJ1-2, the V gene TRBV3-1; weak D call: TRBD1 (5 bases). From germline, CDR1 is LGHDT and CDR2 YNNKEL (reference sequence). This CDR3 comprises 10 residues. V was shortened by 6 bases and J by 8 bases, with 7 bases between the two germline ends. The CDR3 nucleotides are TGTGCCAGCAGGGGGGACGGCTACACCTTC. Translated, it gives CASRGDGYTF.

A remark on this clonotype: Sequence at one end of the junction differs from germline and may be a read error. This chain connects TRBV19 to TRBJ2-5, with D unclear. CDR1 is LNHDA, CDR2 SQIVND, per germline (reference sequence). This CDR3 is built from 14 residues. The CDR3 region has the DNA TGTGCCTGTAGTAGGCGTCCCGATGGAGAGACCCAGTACTTC. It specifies CACSRRPDGETQYF.

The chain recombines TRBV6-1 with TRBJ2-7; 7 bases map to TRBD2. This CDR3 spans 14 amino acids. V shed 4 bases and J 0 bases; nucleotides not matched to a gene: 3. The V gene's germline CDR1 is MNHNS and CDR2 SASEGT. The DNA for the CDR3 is TGTGCCAGCAGTGGTGGCGGGGGCTCCTACGAGCAGTACTTC. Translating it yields CASSGGGGSYEQYF.

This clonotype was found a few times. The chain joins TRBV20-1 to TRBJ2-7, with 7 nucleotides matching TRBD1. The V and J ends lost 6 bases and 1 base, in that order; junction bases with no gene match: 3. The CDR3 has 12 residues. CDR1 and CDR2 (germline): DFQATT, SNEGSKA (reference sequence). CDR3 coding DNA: TGCAGTGCGCCGGACAGGTCCTACGAGCAGTACTTC. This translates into CSAPDRSYEQYF.

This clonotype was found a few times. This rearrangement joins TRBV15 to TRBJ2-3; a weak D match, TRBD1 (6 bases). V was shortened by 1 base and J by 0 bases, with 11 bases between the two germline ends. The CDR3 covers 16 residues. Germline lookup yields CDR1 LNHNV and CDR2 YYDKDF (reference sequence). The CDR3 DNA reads TGTGCCACCAGCAGAGGGGGGCGAAAAAGCACAGATACGCAGTATTTT. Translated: CATSRGGRKSTDTQYF. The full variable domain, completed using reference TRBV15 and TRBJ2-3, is DAMVIQNPRYQVTQFGKPVTLSCSQTLNHNVMYWYQQKSSQAPKLLFHYYDKDFNNEADTPDNFQSRRPNTSFCFLDIRSPGLGDTAMYLCATSRGGRKSTDTQYFGPGTRLTVL.

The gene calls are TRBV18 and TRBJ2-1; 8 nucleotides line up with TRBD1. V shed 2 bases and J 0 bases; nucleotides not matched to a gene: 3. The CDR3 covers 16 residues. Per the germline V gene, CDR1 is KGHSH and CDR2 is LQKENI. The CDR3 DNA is TGTGCCAGCTCACCAGGCAGGGGGCTCTCCTACAATGAGCAGTTCTTC. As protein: CASSPGRGLSYNEQFF.

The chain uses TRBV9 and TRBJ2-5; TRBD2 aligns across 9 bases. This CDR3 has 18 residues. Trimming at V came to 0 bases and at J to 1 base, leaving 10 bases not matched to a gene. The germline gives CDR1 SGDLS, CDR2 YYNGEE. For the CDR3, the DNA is TGTGCCAGCAGCGTAGTCAGTAGCGGGGGACCGGGCCAAGAGACCCAGTACTTC. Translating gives CASSVVSSGGPGQETQYF. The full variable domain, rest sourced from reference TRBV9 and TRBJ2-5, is DSGVTQTPKHLITATGQRVTLRCSPRSGDLSVYWYQQSLDQGLQFLIQYYNGEERAKGNILERFSAQQFPDLHSELNLSSLELGDSALYFCASSVVSSGGPGQETQYFGPGTRLLVL.

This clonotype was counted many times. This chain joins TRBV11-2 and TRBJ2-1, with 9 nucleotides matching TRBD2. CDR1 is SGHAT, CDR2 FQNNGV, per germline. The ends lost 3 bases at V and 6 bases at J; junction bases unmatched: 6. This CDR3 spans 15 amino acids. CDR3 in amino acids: CASSFERGVGNEQFF. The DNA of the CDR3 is TGTGCCAGCAGCTTCGAGCGGGGGGTAGGCAATGAGCAGTTCTTC.

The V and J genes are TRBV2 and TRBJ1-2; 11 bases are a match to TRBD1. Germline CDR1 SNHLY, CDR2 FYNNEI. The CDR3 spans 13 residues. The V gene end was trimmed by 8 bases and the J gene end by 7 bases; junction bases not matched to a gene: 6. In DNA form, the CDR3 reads TGTGCCAGCGAGGACAGGGGGCGTCGTGGCTACACCTTC. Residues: CASEDRGRRGYTF.

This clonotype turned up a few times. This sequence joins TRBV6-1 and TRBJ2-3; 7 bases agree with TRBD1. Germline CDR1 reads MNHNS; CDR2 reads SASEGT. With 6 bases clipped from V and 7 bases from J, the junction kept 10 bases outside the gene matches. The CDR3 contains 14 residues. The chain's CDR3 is CASSEPGQMNTQYF. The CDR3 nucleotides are TGTGCCAGCAGCGAACCGGGACAGATGAATACGCAGTATTTT.

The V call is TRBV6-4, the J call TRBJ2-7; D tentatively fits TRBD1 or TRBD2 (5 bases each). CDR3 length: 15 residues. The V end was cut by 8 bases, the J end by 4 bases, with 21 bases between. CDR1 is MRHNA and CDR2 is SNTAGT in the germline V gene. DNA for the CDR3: TGTGCCAGCCTGAGCCCGGGACCTAGCTTTTACGAGCAGTACTTC. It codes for CASLSPGPSFYEQYF.

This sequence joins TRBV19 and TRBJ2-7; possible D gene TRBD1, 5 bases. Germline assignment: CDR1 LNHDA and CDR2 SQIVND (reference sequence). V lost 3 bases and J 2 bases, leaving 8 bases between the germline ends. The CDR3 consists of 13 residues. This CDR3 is CASSMGRTYEQYF. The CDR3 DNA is TGTGCCAGTAGTATGGGGCGGACCTACGAGCAGTACTTC. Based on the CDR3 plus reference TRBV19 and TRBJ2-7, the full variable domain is DGGITQSPKYLFRKEGQNVTLSCEQNLNHDAMYWYRQDPGQGLRLIYYSQIVNDFQKGDIAEGYSVSREKKESFPLTVTSAQKNPTAFYLCASSMGRTYEQYFGPGTRLTVT.

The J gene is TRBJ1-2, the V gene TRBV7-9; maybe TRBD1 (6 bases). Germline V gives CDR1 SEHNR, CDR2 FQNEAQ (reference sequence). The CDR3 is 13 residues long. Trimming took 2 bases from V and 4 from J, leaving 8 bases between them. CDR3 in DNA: TGTGCCAGCAGCTTAACGGACAGCTATGGCTACACCTTC. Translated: CASSLTDSYGYTF.

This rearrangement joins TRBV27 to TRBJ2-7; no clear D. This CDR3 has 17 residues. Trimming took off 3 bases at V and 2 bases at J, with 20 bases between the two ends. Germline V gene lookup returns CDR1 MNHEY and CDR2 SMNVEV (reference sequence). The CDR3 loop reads CASSFLQNPQAAYEQYF. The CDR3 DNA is TGTGCCAGCAGTTTTCTACAAAACCCCCAAGCCGCCTACGAGCAGTACTTC.

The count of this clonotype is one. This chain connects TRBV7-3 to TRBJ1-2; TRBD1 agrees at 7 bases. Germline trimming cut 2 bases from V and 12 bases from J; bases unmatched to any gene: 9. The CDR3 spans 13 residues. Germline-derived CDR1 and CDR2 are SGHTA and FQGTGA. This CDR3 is CASSLPPGTVNTF. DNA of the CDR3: TGTGCCAGCAGCTTACCCCCTGGGACAGTTAACACCTTC.

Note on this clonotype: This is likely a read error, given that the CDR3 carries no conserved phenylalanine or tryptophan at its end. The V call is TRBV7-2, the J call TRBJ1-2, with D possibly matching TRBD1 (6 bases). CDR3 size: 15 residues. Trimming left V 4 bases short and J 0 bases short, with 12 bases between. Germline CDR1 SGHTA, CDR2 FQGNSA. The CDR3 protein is CASSSGQPSNYGYTS. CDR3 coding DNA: TGTGCCAGCAGCTCCGGACAGCCCTCTAACTATGGCTACACCTCC.